This TCR beta chain was captured by sequencing in a study of cytomegalovirus exposure and HLA in healthy donors. Findings and caveats of the study: Upon later analysis, TCR association rates were observed to vary by HLA locus, being highest for DRB1 and lowest for HLA-C. There were 150 or so TCR beta chains listed as cytomegalovirus-associated.

This clone has a handful of counts. Its target is not known. The CDR3 contains 16 residues. Trimming took off 1 base at V and 4 bases at J, with 14 bases between the two ends. Germline V CDR1 and CDR2: SGHRS, YFSETQ. Both 60 Vbeta primers and 13 Jbeta primers went into the PCR. Clones were sequenced by immunoSEQ multiplex PCR, and TCRdb holds only the in-frame ones, with some missing. Of about 140,000 clones in the sample, approximately 71% were seen once. The sequence came from a man aged 35 to 55 in good health and CMV-seronegative. The gene calls are TRBV5-1 and TRBJ2-2; D perhaps matches TRBD1 (6 bases). Sequencing used PBMCs. The CDR3 bases are TGCGCCAGCAGCTTGACGGAGGACAGCAGCACCGGGGAGCTGTTTTTT. It specifies CASSLTEDSSTGELFF.